The 20 T cell receptor beta chains below all came from one sample that was sequenced in a study of cytomegalovirus exposure and HLA in healthy donors. Assay: immunoSEQ multiplex PCR; the TCRdb copy retains only in-frame clones and omits some. Of approximately 120,000 clones listed, about 90% were seen once; the top ten hold roughly 2%. Sequenced material: PBMCs. The receptor source for this set is a young woman in good health and CMV-seronegative.

This CDR3 reads CASSLSPGTGTGELFF. The CDR3 DNA is TGTGCCAGCAGCCTAAGTCCCGGGACAGGGACCGGGGAGCTGTTTTTT. This chain uses TRBV13 with TRBJ2-2; 9 bases agree with TRBD1. V shed 5 bases, J shed 5 bases, and the junction held 9 bases outside the gene matches. Germline V lookup: CDR1 PRHDT, CDR2 FYEKMQ (reference sequence). There are 16 residues in the CDR3.

The genes are TRBV5-4 and TRBJ2-7, with 11 positions matching TRBD1. Germline CDR1 and CDR2: SGHNT and YYREEE (reference sequence). The V and J ends lost 4 bases and 3 bases, in that order; junction bases with no gene match: 12. The CDR3 totals 17 residues. Here the CDR3 reads CASSPGQGAQGLYEQYF. The CDR3 DNA reads as TGTGCCAGCAGCCCCGGACAGGGGGCTCAAGGGCTCTACGAGCAGTACTTC.

The chain uses TRBV7-8 and TRBJ1-1, with D hard to call. The germline gives CDR1 SGHVS, CDR2 FQNEAQ. This CDR3 comprises 13 residues. Trimming took 2 bases from V and 0 from J, leaving 4 bases between them. CDR3 bases: TGTGCCAGCAGCTTATTCGTGAACACTGAAGCTTTCTTT. Protein sequence: CASSLFVNTEAFF.

V and J are TRBV28 and TRBJ2-7; 7 nucleotides align to TRBD1. The V gene end was trimmed by 5 bases and the J gene end by 2 bases; junction bases not matched to a gene: 3. The CDR3 extends over 13 amino acids. The V gene's germline CDR1 is MDHEN and CDR2 SYDVKM. The CDR3 DNA is TGTGCCAGCAGTCTGGGACAGACCTACGAGCAGTACTTC. Amino acids: CASSLGQTYEQYF.

The V gene is TRBV6-1, the J gene TRBJ1-5; 7 nucleotides line up with TRBD1. Germline V CDR1 and CDR2: MNHNS, SASEGT. The CDR3 runs to 15 residues. The V gene end was trimmed by 5 bases and the J gene end by 7 bases; junction bases not matched to a gene: 11. CDR3 sequence (DNA): TGTGCCAGCAGTCCCAATTTAGGGGGCGGGCAGCCCCAGCATTTT. This sequence encodes CASSPNLGGGQPQHF.

The chain couples TRBV23-1 to TRBJ2-5; D is possibly TRBD2 (6 bases). TRBV23-1 is flagged as an ORF with uncertain function. The CDR3 contains 15 residues. V lost 4 bases and J 1 base, leaving 13 bases between the germline ends. CDR3: CASSLEGSAQETQYF. In DNA, the CDR3 is TGCGCCAGCAGTCTGGAGGGTTCGGCCCAAGAGACCCAGTACTTC.

This rearrangement joins TRBV5-6 to TRBJ1-2; D perhaps matches TRBD1 (5 bases). This CDR3 spans 15 amino acids. Germline V CDR1 and CDR2: SGHDT, YYEEEE. Trimming pared 4 bases from V and 8 bases from J, leaving 21 bases between. The CDR3 DNA reads as TGTGCCAGCAGCATACTCCGGGACTTAGTTCTCGGCTACACCTTC. Its protein product is CASSILRDLVLGYTF. Together with reference TRBV5-6 and TRBJ1-2, the CDR3 gives the full variable domain: DAGVTQSPTHLIKTRGQQVTLRCSPKSGHDTVSWYQQALGQGPQFIFQYYEEEERQRGNFPDRFSGHQFPNYSSELNVNALLLGDSALYLCASSILRDLVLGYTFGSGTRLTVV.

This clone is a singleton in its sample. This chain joins TRBV14 and TRBJ1-1; D gene uncertain. The CDR3 has 15 residues. Germline V gene sequence: CDR1 SGHDN, CDR2 FVKESK. Trimming removed 1 base from V and 2 bases from J, with 11 bases in between. CDR3 sequence (DNA): TGTGCCAGCAGCCAAGGGCTGAATAAAAACACTGAAGCTTTCTTT. It specifies CASSQGLNKNTEAFF.

The rearrangement uses TRBV29-1 and TRBJ2-2; D gene uncertain. The CDR3 totals 11 residues. Germline loops: CDR1 SQVTM, CDR2 ANQGSEA. Trimming stripped 6 bases from V and 6 bases from J, with 8 bases between. The CDR3 coding sequence is TGCAGCGTCCCTTATTCCGGGGAGCTGTTTTTT. Amino acid sequence: CSVPYSGELFF.

This clone was recorded once. The J gene is TRBJ2-7, the V gene TRBV11-2; tentative D call: TRBD1 (6 bases). The ends were cut back, 1 base at V and 2 bases at J, with 12 bases in the middle. The CDR3 length is 15 residues. From germline, CDR1 is SGHAT and CDR2 FQNNGV. Here the CDR3 reads CASSLGSAGAYEQYF. The CDR3 DNA reads TGTGCCAGCAGCTTAGGGTCGGCAGGGGCCTACGAGCAGTACTTC.

The chain joins TRBV18 to TRBJ2-7; 7 nucleotides agree with TRBD1. CDR3 length equals 13 residues. Germline CDR1 and CDR2: KGHSH and LQKENI. V was clipped by 6 bases and J by 5 bases; unmatched bases: 7. The CDR3 nucleotides are TGTGCCAGCTCGCACGGACAGGTAAACGAGCAGTACTTC. It codes for CASSHGQVNEQYF. The whole variable domain, remainder taken from reference TRBV18 and TRBJ2-7, is NAGVMQNPRHLVRRRGQEARLRCSPMKGHSHVYWYRQLPEEGLKFMVYLQKENIIDESGMPKERFSAEFPKEGPSILRIQQVVRGDSAAYFCASSHGQVNEQYFGPGTRLTVT.

This sequence joins TRBV19 and TRBJ2-3, with 8 bases aligning to TRBD1. Per germline, CDR1 LNHDA and CDR2 SQIVND (reference sequence). V lost 4 bases to trimming and J lost 1 base; unmatched junction nucleotides: 1. This CDR3 contains 14 residues. The CDR3 DNA is TGTGCCAGTAGTACAGGGGGCGGCACAGATACGCAGTATTTT. This codes for CASSTGGGTDTQYF. The variable domain in full, with the rest retrieved from reference TRBV19 and TRBJ2-3, is DGGITQSPKYLFRKEGQNVTLSCEQNLNHDAMYWYRQDPGQGLRLIYYSQIVNDFQKGDIAEGYSVSREKKESFPLTVTSAQKNPTAFYLCASSTGGGTDTQYFGPGTRLTVL.

The V call is TRBV6-5, the J call TRBJ1-2; D call uncertain. The germline gives CDR1 MNHEY, CDR2 SVGAGI. The CDR3 contains 12 residues. Trimming removed 5 bases at V and 5 bases at J, with 9 bases between. This CDR3 reads CASSRNGYGYTF. For the CDR3, the DNA is TGTGCCAGCAGTCGGAACGGGTATGGCTACACCTTC.

J is TRBJ2-7 and V is TRBV10-2, with 10 bases that match TRBD2. The CDR3 has 19 amino acids. V shed 3 bases and J 3 bases; nucleotides not matched to a gene: 17. From germline, CDR1 is WSHSY and CDR2 SAAADI. Here the CDR3 reads CASSDLQITSGVNRYEQYF. The CDR3 DNA sequence: TGCGCCAGCAGTGACTTGCAGATCACTAGCGGGGTAAACCGCTACGAGCAGTACTTC.

The chain carries TRBV28 and TRBJ1-2; 7 nucleotides agree with TRBD1. CDR3 size: 14 residues. Germline CDR1 reads MDHEN; CDR2 reads SYDVKM. Trimming removed 5 bases from V and 4 bases from J; junction bases left unmatched: 7. In nucleotides, the CDR3 is TGTGCCAGCAGTCCACGGACAGGCCTCTATGGCTACACCTTC. It is translated as CASSPRTGLYGYTF.

The rearrangement links TRBV5-1 to TRBJ2-2, with TRBD1 matching over 8 bases. V lost 1 base, J lost 4 bases, and 3 bases stayed unmatched. Germline-derived CDR1 and CDR2 are SGHRS and YFSETQ. CDR3 length equals 15 residues. The CDR3 spells CASSLRTGPTGELFF. CDR3 nucleotides: TGCGCCAGCAGCTTGAGGACAGGGCCCACCGGGGAGCTGTTTTTT.

The chain uses TRBV5-1 and TRBJ2-7; 10 bases are a match to TRBD2. The germline V gene encodes CDR1 SGHRS and CDR2 YFSETQ. J gave up 3 bases and V 2 bases, and 5 bases lay outside the gene matches. The CDR3 length is 15 residues. CDR3 DNA: TGCGCCAGCAGCTTAGGGACTAGCGCCGACTACGAGCAGTACTTC. As protein: CASSLGTSADYEQYF.

The chain joins TRBV6-5 to TRBJ1-2, with D unresolved. This CDR3 contains 11 residues. From germline, CDR1 is MNHEY and CDR2 SVGAGI. Trimming took 4 bases from V and 8 from J, leaving 8 bases between them. In DNA, the CDR3 is TGTGCCAGCAGTTCCAACCGGGGCTACACCTTC. Amino acids: CASSSNRGYTF.

J is TRBJ1-1 and V is TRBV5-1; no clear D gene. CDR3 length equals 13 residues. The V end was cut by 4 bases, the J end by 1 base, with 8 bases between. Germline V gene lookup returns CDR1 SGHRS and CDR2 YFSETQ. DNA for the CDR3: TGCGCCAGCAGCCCGACTACGAACACTGAAGCTTTCTTT. As protein: CASSPTTNTEAFF.

Only one count was recorded for this clone. The chain combines TRBV4-1 with TRBJ1-3; perhaps TRBD1 as D (6 bases). V was cut by 5 bases and J by 0 bases, with 17 bases left in between. The CDR3 consists of 17 residues. Germline lookup yields CDR1 MGHRA and CDR2 YSYEKL. The CDR3 spells CASSRGGLINSGNTIYF. DNA of the CDR3: TGCGCCAGCAGCAGGGGGGGGCTGATCAACTCTGGAAACACCATATATTTT.